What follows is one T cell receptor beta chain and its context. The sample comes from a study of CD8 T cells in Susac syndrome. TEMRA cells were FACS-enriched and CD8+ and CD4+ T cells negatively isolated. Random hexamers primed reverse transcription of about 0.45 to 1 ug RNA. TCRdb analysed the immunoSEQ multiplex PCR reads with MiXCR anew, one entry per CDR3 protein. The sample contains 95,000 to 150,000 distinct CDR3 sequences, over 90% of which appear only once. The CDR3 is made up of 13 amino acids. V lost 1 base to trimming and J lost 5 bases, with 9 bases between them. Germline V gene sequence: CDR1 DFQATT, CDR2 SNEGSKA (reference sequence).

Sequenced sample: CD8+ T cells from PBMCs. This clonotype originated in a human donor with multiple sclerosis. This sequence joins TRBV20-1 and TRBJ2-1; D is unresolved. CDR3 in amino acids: CSARAVDNNEQFF. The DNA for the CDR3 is TGCAGTGCTAGAGCTGTGGATAACAATGAGCAGTTCTTC.